Below, 2 T cell receptor beta chains from the same sample are listed, as sequenced in a study of T-cell reconstitution after alpha-beta-depleted transplantation in children. The authors prepared the TCRbeta library with unique molecular identifiers. TCRdb fed the PCR reads into MiXCR, producing one record per CDR3 protein. Among almost 500,000 distinct CDR3 sequences, around 12% were seen once, and the ten largest hold approximately 5.4%. The sample here was PBMCs from the stem cell graft donor, taken from the stem cell graft. All receptors derive from a human donor who donated a stem cell graft to a child with combined immunodeficiency.

A few counts support this clonotype. The chain employs TRBV14 and TRBJ1-3, with TRBD1 as a possible D gene (6 bases). Trimming left V 4 bases short and J 2 bases short, with 15 bases between. The V gene's germline CDR1 is SGHDN and CDR2 FVKESK. This CDR3 has 16 residues. This CDR3 is CASSLQENRAGNTIYF. DNA for the CDR3: TGTGCCAGCAGCCTCCAAGAGAACAGGGCTGGAAACACCATATATTTT.

This clonotype was detected ten times or more. V is TRBV5-1 and J is TRBJ2-3, with no clear D. The ends were cut back, 7 bases at V and 4 bases at J, with 16 bases in the middle. Germline loops: CDR1 SGHRS, CDR2 YFSETQ. The CDR3 extends over 14 amino acids. The CDR3: CASGKSESPDTQYF. CDR3 DNA sequence: TGCGCCAGCGGAAAGTCCGAAAGCCCAGATACGCAGTATTTT. The full variable domain, rest sourced from reference TRBV5-1 and TRBJ2-3, is KAGVTQTPRYLIKTRGQQVTLSCSPISGHRSVSWYQQTPGQGLQFLFEYFSETQRNKGNFPGRFSGRQFSNSRSEMNVSTLELGDSALYLCASGKSESPDTQYFGPGTRLTVL.